The T cell receptor beta chain under discussion was sequenced for a study of T cells in Graves' hyperthyroidism and ophthalmopathy. Regarding the study as a whole: From stable hyperthyroidism, ophthalmopathy was separated by a 13 V-J model.

What was amplified from RNA transcripts were TCR beta CDR3 regions. The TCR CDR3 first-round RT-PCR relied on the HTBI primer set. TCRdb processed the multiplex PCR reads anew with MiXCR; each CDR3 protein has one entry. The table lists 500,000 to 650,000 distinct CDR3 sequences, roughly 17% of them singletons. Germline assignment: CDR1 MNHNS and CDR2 SASEGT. The CDR3 extends over 15 amino acids. Between the trimmed V and J ends, which lost 6 bases and 5 bases, there was a span of 19 bases. Concerning this clonotype itself: Its antigen remains unknown.

This receptor was identified in a young woman with Graves' ophthalmopathy. What was sequenced was blood. This chain uses TRBV6-1 with TRBJ2-5, with D perhaps given as TRBD1 or TRBD2 (5 bases each). Written as DNA, the CDR3 is TGTGCCAGCAGGGATACCGGGACCGCGAGGGAGACCCAGTACTTC. This gives the protein CASRDTGTARETQYF.